The present entry profiles one T cell receptor beta chain with its context. This entry comes from a study of T cell changes during pregnancy in multiple sclerosis. This CDR3 contains 14 residues. Germline CDR1 SGHVS, CDR2 FQNEAQ. Trimming left V 2 bases short and J 2 bases short, with 9 bases between. Clones were read by immunoSEQ multiplex PCR, and TCRdb kept only the in-frame ones, dropping some. Of about 92,000 clones listed, 85% to 95% are singletons. The input for sequencing was peripheral blood, taken in the third trimester of pregnancy. The rearrangement uses TRBV7-8 and TRBJ1-1; D is unclear. The clonotype originates from a female donor with multiple sclerosis, enrolled in a pregnancy study. The CDR3 region is CASSLSLINTEAFF. The CDR3 DNA reads TGTGCCAGCAGCTTATCTTTAATAAACACTGAAGCTTTCTTT. Supplemented by reference TRBV7-8 and TRBJ1-1, the full variable domain reads GAGVSQSPRYKVAKRGQDVALRCDPISGHVSLFWYQQALGQGPEFLTYFQNEAQLDKSGLPSDRFFAERPEGSVSTLKIQRTQQEDSAVYLCASSLSLINTEAFFGQGTRLTVV.